This TCR beta chain comes out of a study of shared clonotypes between healthy human individuals. Study-wide results and limits: The study found lower generation probabilities in non-shared clonotypes than in those shared by all four donors. Compared with memory subsets, naive subsets generally had larger estimated richness.

Assay used: immunoSEQ multiplex PCR; TCRdb lists only in-frame clones, some missing. The table has approximately 2,200,000 clones, more than 85% seen once; the top ten hold 1.5% to 2%. CD45RO-negative cells were positively selected for CCR7, leaving out terminally differentiated effector memory CD45RA+ cells. In regard to this clone: Its antigen is unidentified.

Looked up from germline, CDR1 is DFQATT and CDR2 is SNEGSKA (reference sequence). This CDR3 has 11 residues. V shed 5 bases and J shed 7 bases, with 10 bases lying between them. This clonotype was obtained from a man younger than 30 in good health. Some clones in this sample may be carry-over from other donors' samples. Material: naive CD8+ T cells from PBMCs. V and J are TRBV20-1 and TRBJ2-3, with D perhaps matching TRBD2 (6 bases). The CDR3 DNA reads TGCAGTGCTTGGGAGGATAATACGCAGTATTTT. It encodes CSAWEDNTQYF.